The 6 T cell receptor beta chains below were found in one sample sequenced in a study of OX40 agonist ivuxolimab in advanced cancers. Produced via immunoSEQ multiplex PCR; TCRdb's table is partial and in-frame only. This table has tens of thousands of clones, about 86% appearing once. The material was CD4+ or CD8+ T cells sorted from blood, obtained in a trial of the OX40 agonist ivuxolimab. These receptors were collected from an adult with an advanced solid tumor such as melanoma, head and neck, liver or kidney cancer.

The chain links TRBV9 to TRBJ2-7; the D is unclear. V was shortened by 3 bases and J by 0 bases, with 7 bases between the two germline ends. The CDR3 consists of 13 residues. Germline CDR1 SGDLS, CDR2 YYNGEE. In DNA, the CDR3 is TGTGCCAGCAGCGGAAAGGGCTCCTACGAGCAGTACTTC. Translation: CASSGKGSYEQYF.

The chain couples TRBV5-1 to TRBJ2-7, with D perhaps TRBD1 (7 bases). Germline assignment: CDR1 SGHRS and CDR2 YFSETQ. CDR3 length equals 14 residues. Trimming stripped 9 bases from V and 2 bases from J, with 18 bases between. Written as DNA, the CDR3 is TGCGCCACCTCGCAGGGGGGCTCGACCTACGAGCAGTACTTC. It codes for CATSQGGSTYEQYF.

V and J are TRBV7-5 and TRBJ2-1; TRBD2, the table's D call, was not compared with the DNA. TRBV7-5 is tagged as a pseudogene. The CDR3 extends over 18 amino acids. The CDR3: CVRSLGLAGTCSYNEQFF. In DNA, the CDR3 is TGTGTCAGAAGCTTAGGACTAGCGGGGACTTGCTCCTACAATGAGCAGTTCTTC.

CDR3 bases: TGTGCCAGCATAGGGGGTGAGACCCAGTACTTC. Translated: CASIGGETQYF. The rearrangement uses TRBV11-2 and TRBJ2-5; D is perhaps TRBD1 (6 bases). Trimming shortened V by 7 bases and J by 5 bases, and 8 bases separated the two germline ends. CDR1 is SGHAT and CDR2 is FQNNGV in the germline V gene. CDR3 size: 11 residues.

This rearrangement joins TRBV30 to TRBJ2-2; TRBD2 is a possible D gene (7 bases). CDR1 and CDR2 from the germline V gene are GTSNPN and SVGIG (reference sequence). This CDR3 has 14 amino acids. CDR3 in DNA: TGTGCAGGATGGGGGGGCCTTAACACCGGGGAGCTGTTTTTT. Translated: CAGWGGLNTGELFF.

This clone has just a few counts. This rearrangement joins TRBV19 to TRBJ1-2; D uncertain. Germline assignment: CDR1 LNHDA and CDR2 SQIVND (reference sequence). The length of the CDR3 is 11 residues. V was trimmed by 3 bases and J by 8 bases, leaving 7 bases between them. The CDR3: CASSISWGYTF. The CDR3, as DNA: TGTGCCAGTAGTATTTCCTGGGGCTACACCTTC.